Sequencing of this T cell receptor (beta chain) was carried out in a study of T cell responses to AZD1222 COVID-19 vaccine. Study findings and constraints: Most donors were white British, females outnumbered males, and clonal diversity was possibly underestimated. Two AZD1222 administrations were followed by greater Spike-specific TCR breadth and depth.

Profiled with immunoSEQ multiplex PCR; TCRdb holds only in-frame clones, not every one. The sample lists around 130,000 clones, 80% to 95% occurring once. In the case of this clone: Its antigen is still unknown.

The CDR3 length is 17 residues. Germline assignment: CDR1 MNHEY and CDR2 SVGEGT. The ends lost 6 bases at V and 4 bases at J; junction bases unmatched: 15. Sequenced material: peripheral blood, taken 28 days after the second dose of the MenACWY control vaccine. The source is an adult who received the MenACWY meningococcal vaccine as a control. The rearrangement uses TRBV6-2 or TRBV6-3 and TRBJ2-3; 8 positions match TRBD1. CDR3 region: CASSETFARGPPDTQYF. The CDR3 coding sequence is TGTGCCAGCAGCGAAACCTTTGCCAGGGGGCCCCCAGATACGCAGTATTTT.